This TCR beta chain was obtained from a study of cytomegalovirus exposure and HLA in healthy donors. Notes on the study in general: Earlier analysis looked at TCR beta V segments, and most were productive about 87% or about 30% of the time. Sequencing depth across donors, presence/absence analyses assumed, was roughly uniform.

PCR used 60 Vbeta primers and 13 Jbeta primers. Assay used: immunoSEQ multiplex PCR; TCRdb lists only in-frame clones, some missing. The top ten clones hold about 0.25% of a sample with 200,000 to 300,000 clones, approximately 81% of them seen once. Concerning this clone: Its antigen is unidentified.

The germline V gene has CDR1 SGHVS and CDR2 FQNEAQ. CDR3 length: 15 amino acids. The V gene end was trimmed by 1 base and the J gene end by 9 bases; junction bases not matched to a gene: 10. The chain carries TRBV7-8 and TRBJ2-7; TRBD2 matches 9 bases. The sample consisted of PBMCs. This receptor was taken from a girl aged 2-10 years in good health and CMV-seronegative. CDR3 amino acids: CASSLEGGLARRQYF. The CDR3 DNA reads TGTGCCAGCAGCTTAGAAGGCGGACTAGCGCGGAGGCAGTACTTC.